This note documents a single TCR beta chain sequence. This clonotype appeared once. The specificity of this receptor is unknown. Per-nucleotide qualities are absent, and no much larger clonotype sits a single base away. A single read counts as weak evidence. In the ophthalmopathy patients, disease was moderately to severely active, with a Clinical Activity Score of 3 or more, a NOSPECS grade of 4 or more, and a duration of less than 3 months. Exclusion was applied to patients with uncontrolled infections, other autoimmune diseases, pregnancy or lactation. Diagnoses were based on clinical symptoms, serum thyroxine and TRAb, thyroid ultrasound and orbital computed tomography. PBMCs were separated from approximately 10 ml of fresh peripheral blood using Ficoll-Paque density gradient centrifugation. Trizol reagent was used to extract total RNA, and RNA quality was then checked on an Agilent 2100 Bioanalyzer.

Amplification of TCR beta CDR3 regions was carried out from RNA transcripts. The first round of RT-PCR for the TCR CDR3 was performed with the HTBI primer set and the Qiagen OneStep RT-PCR kit. The libraries were constructed in a second round of multiplex PCR and then size-selected and purified. Libraries were sequenced paired-end with 100 bp reads on an Illumina HiSeq2000. Turning to the authors' computational methods: SOAPnuke was used to process the raw data, throwing out any read that contained adapters or uncalled bases, had a mean Phred below 15, or lacked an exact constant-primer or identifier match. High-quality paired reads were merged using COPE v1.2.5, and each unique nucleotide sequence was defined as a clonotype. MiTCR v1.1 was used to align clonotypes to the IMGT TRBV, TRBD and TRBJ reference segments. Analysis was restricted to V-J combinations with a frequency above 0.0001, which covered roughly 99% of repertoires. A TCS score was defined as the ratio between F50 (clonal expansion) and ExV (chaos), using BLOSUM62-based TCRdist between CDR3 peptides within each V-J. Welch's t-statistics and random forest reduced roughly 530 V-J features to fewer than 15, which were used in a naive Bayes classifier (R e1071). The similarity between thyroid and blood repertoires was quantified using the Morisita-Horn index. TCRdb passed the public sequencing reads through fastp at Q25 and MiXCR, retaining productive beta sequences. Rows matching on CDR3 protein sequence are summarized as one entry with the most common DNA and genes. The V and J calls reflect TCRdb's pipeline rather than the authors' work. The sample yields about 610,000 distinct CDR3 sequences; about 14% were counted once. Together, the top ten hold approximately 4.2% of the sample.

The data belong to a study of T cells in Graves' hyperthyroidism and ophthalmopathy (dated by TCRdb to between 2018 and 2021). Regarding the study in general: Peripheral blood samples were taken at the time of initial diagnosis, prior to any treatment. A discovery cohort of about a hundred patients, 43 with Graves' ophthalmopathy and about 60 with stable Graves' hyperthyroidism, was used to find distinguishing TCR V-J signatures. Prospective prediction of ophthalmopathy was tested in an independent validation cohort consisting of under 20 hyperthyroidism patients and around 16 patients who later progressed to ophthalmopathy. The 85 to 100 discovery patients were divided at random into training and test sets in a 7:3 ratio. In addition, the study compared T-cell repertoires in thyroid tissue and in blood from roughly six Graves' hyperthyroidism patients. After blood sampling, hyperthyroidism patients were treated with methimazole at a starting dose of 30 mg daily, and ophthalmopathy patients were treated with high-dose intravenous methylprednisolone. TCR Vbeta CDR3 sequencing of fewer than 150 peripheral blood samples (around 45 ophthalmopathy, about 74 hyperthyroidism and roughly 17 progressor patients) is reported in the paper. The paper as a whole reports these results and caveats: In validation, progression to ophthalmopathy was predicted by the model with 70.59% sensitivity and around 76% specificity, a median of about 6.8 months before onset. Ophthalmopathy was separated from stable hyperthyroidism by a 13 V-J signature model, with 87.88% sensitivity and about 81% specificity obtained in cross-validation and 80%/75% obtained in testing. Most expanded thyroid clonotypes (frequency above 0.001) were also found in blood, which suggests that blood repertoires may mirror thyroid immune responses. Sample size was not statistically predetermined, and investigators were not blinded to group allocation.

The junction shows trimming of 1 base on V and 1 base on J, and the gene matches do not reach 5 bases of it. The germline V gene (reference sequence) sets CDR1 to LGHDT and CDR2 to YNNKEL. There are 16 amino acids in the CDR3, from cysteine to phenylalanine inclusive. The read is trimmed to its CDR3 DNA, 48 bases read in frame from base 1. The TCR was taken from a woman aged 40 to 50 with Graves' ophthalmopathy. The sequenced sample consisted of blood. Recombination linked TRBV3-1 to TRBJ2-5, and 8 junction bases match TRBD1. CDR3 loop: CASSQAVGTGQETQYF. The DNA sequence follows: TGTGCCAGCAGCCAAGCCGTCGGGACAGGCCAAGAGACCCAGTACTTC.